This TCR beta chain was obtained from a study of long-term antiretroviral therapy in people with HIV. This clone was counted between two and nine times. The antigen is not known. Study observations and caveats: Diversity measured after ART increased yet remained under transplant donor controls.

Trimming took off 5 bases at V and 5 bases at J, with 13 bases between the two ends. CDR3 length equals 14 residues. Germline-derived CDR1 and CDR2 are MDHEN and SYDVKM. Version v3.0 of the immunoSEQ assay was performed at survey level. The protocol was immunoSEQ multiplex PCR, while the TCRdb copy is restricted to in-frame clones and leaves out a portion. The sample carries about 15,000 clones, over 75% recorded once. The sample was unsorted PBMCs, taken 0.3 years after starting antiretroviral therapy. The gene calls are TRBV28 and TRBJ1-3; maybe TRBD1 (6 bases). The TCR sequence derives from a man in his 60s with HIV. The CDR3 sequence is CASSPTGHRNTIYF. CDR3 nucleotide sequence: TGTGCCAGCAGTCCTACGGGACATAGAAACACCATATATTTT.